In this sample, the clone carrying this T cell receptor beta chain turned up once. The antigen is undetermined. The data stem from a study of T cell responses to AZD1222 COVID-19 vaccine. Study at large: Analysis merged second doses at about 4 or about 12 weeks.

In germline, CDR1 is MNHNS, CDR2 SASEGT. The CDR3 is 14 residues long. V was shortened by 3 bases and J by 5 bases, with 13 bases between the two germline ends. Clones were read by immunoSEQ multiplex PCR, and TCRdb kept only the in-frame ones, dropping some. The data hold over 100,000 clones, with roughly nine tenths observed a single time. Findings and limits, study-wide: At baseline, seropositivity was found in only five or six AZD1222 recipients. Dominant at 160-218 and 743-854, vaccine-associated CD4 TCRs also spanned spike. Nearly half of spike-specific TCRs reportedly target unmutated variant regions.

The chain has TRBV6-1 and TRBJ1-1, with a weak D call TRBD1 (5 bases). The source is an adult in good health. The source was peripheral blood, collected on day 0 of AZD1222 vaccination. CDR3 nucleotides: TGTGCCAGCAGTGATCCGGGGGTAGGGACTGAAGCTTTCTTT. Its protein is CASSDPGVGTEAFF.